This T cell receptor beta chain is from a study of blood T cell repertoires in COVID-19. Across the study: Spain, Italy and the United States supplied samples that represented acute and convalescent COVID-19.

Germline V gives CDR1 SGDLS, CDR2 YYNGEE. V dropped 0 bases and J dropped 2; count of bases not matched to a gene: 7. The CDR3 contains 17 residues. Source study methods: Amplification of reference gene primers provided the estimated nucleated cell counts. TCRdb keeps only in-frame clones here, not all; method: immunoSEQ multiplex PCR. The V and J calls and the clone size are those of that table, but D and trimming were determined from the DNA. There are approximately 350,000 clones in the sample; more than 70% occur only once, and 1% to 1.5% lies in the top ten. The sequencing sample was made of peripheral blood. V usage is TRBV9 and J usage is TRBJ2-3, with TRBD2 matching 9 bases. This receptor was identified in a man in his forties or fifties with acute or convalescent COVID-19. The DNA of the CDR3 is TGTGCCAGCAGCGTAGGAGGAGCGGGGGGCATCACAGATACGCAGTATTTT. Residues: CASSVGGAGGITDTQYF.